Given below is one TCR beta chain in context. Authors' analysis steps: It was from reference gene primer amplification that nucleated cell counts were estimated. TCRdb's copy holds only in-frame clones and misses some; the assay was immunoSEQ multiplex PCR. V, J and clone size derive from that table, while D and trimming were established from the DNA sequence. The repertoire includes about 140,000 clones, roughly 85% of them detected once, and 3% to 4.5% sits in the top ten. The data were obtained in a study of blood T cell repertoires in COVID-19. Turning to the study itself: There were acute and convalescent COVID-19 samples, and they came from the United States, Italy and Spain. The analysed material was cDNA or gDNA that came from T cells, B-cell-depleted T cells, or PBMCs.

From germline, CDR1 is MNHEY and CDR2 SMNVEV (reference sequence). Losses at the gene ends were 6 bases for V and 6 bases for J; bases not matched to a gene: 10. The CDR3 runs 15 residues. This chain connects TRBV27 to TRBJ2-7, with TRBD2 matching 11 bases. The clonotype originates from a man between 60 and 75 years old with acute or convalescent COVID-19. The sample consisted of peripheral blood. The CDR3 sequence is CASSKGTSGNREQYF. In nucleotides, the CDR3 is TGTGCCAGCAGCAAAGGGACTAGCGGTAACCGCGAGCAGTACTTC.